The clone carrying this T cell receptor (beta chain) was detected many times. The sample comes from a study of response to subunit inactivated influenza vaccine. TCRdb reprocessed the RT-PCR reads via MiXCR and lists one record per CDR3 protein. The sample carries approximately 700,000 distinct CDR3 sequences, around 16% recorded once. The sequences come from PBMCs from blood, collected roughly 12 days after vaccination. The source is a man aged 50 to 60 who received an inactivated influenza vaccine.

CDR3 amino acids: CASSQTTGGLTEAFF. CDR3 coding DNA: TGCGCCAGCAGCCAGACAACAGGGGGCTTGACTGAAGCTTTCTTT. The genes are TRBV4-3 and TRBJ1-1; 9 bases map to TRBD1. Germline-derived CDR1 and CDR2 are LGHNA and YSLEER. The CDR3 spans 15 residues. V dropped 3 bases and J dropped 5; count of bases not matched to a gene: 7.